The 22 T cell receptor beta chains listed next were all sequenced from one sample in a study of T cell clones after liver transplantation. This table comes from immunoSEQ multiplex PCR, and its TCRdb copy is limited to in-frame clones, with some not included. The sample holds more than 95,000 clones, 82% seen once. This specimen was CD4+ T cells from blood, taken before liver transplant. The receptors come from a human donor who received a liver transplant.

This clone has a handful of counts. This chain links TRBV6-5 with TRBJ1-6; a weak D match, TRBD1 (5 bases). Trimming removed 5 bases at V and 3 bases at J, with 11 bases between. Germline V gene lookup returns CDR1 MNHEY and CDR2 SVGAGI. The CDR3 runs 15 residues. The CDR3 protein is CASSTRTSYNSPLHF. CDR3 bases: TGTGCCAGCAGTACCCGGACAAGCTATAATTCACCCCTCCACTTT.

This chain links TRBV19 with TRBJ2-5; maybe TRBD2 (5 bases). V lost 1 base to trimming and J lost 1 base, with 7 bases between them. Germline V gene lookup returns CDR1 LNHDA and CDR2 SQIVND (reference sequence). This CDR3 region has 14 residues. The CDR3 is CASSIGRGQETQYF. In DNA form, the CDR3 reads TGTGCCAGTAGTATAGGTCGGGGCCAAGAGACCCAGTACTTC.

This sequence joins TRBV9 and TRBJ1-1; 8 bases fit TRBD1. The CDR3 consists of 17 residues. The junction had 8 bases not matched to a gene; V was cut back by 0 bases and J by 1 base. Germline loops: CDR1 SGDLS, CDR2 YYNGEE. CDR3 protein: CASSVAAGGARNTEAFF. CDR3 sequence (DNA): TGTGCCAGCAGCGTAGCGGCAGGGGGCGCCCGGAACACTGAAGCTTTCTTT.

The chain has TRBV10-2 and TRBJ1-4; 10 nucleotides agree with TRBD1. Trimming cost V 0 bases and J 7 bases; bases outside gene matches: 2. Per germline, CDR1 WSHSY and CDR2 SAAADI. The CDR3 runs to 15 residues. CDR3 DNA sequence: TGCGCCAGCAGTGAGTCAGGGACAGGGGTTGAAAAACTGTTTTTT. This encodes CASSESGTGVEKLFF.

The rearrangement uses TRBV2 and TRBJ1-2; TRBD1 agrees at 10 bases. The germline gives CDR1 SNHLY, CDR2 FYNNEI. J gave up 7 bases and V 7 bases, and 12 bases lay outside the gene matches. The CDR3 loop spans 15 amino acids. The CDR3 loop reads CASISRSGQGTGYTF. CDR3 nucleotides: TGTGCCAGCATCAGTCGGTCGGGACAGGGGACTGGCTACACCTTC. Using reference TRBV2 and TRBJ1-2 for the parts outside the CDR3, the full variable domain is EPEVTQTPSHQVTQMGQEVILRCVPISNHLYFYWYRQILGQKVEFLVSFYNNEISEKSEIFDDQFSVERPDGSNFTLKIRSTKLEDSAMYFCASISRSGQGTGYTFGSGTRLTVV.

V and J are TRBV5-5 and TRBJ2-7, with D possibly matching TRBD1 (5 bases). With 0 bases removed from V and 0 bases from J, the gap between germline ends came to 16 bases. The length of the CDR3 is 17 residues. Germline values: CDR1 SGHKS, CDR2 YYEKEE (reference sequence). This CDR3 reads CASSLAASGSGSYEQYF. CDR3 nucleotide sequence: TGTGCCAGCAGCTTGGCCGCATCAGGGTCCGGCTCCTACGAGCAGTACTTC.

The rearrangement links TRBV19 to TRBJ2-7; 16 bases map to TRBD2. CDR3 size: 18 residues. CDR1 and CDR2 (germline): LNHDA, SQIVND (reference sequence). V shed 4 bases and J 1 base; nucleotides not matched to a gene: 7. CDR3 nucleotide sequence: TGTGCCAGTAGTAGACGCCCGGGACTAGCGGGAGGGTCCTACGAGCAGTACTTC. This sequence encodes CASSRRPGLAGGSYEQYF.

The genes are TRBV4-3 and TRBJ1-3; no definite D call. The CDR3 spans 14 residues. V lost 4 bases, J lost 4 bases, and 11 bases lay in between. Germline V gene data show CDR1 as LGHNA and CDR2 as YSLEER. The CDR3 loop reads CASSPAGSGNTIYF. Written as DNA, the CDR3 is TGCGCCAGCAGCCCGGCGGGGTCCGGAAACACCATATATTTT.

The CDR3 nucleotides are TGTGCCAGCAGTTCGGGCCCTACCTATGGCTACACCTTC. It translates to CASSSGPTYGYTF. This rearrangement joins TRBV6-6 to TRBJ1-2; D uncertain. The ends were cut back, 4 bases at V and 4 bases at J, with 10 bases in the middle. This CDR3 spans 13 amino acids. In germline, CDR1 is MNHNY, CDR2 SVGAGI (reference sequence).

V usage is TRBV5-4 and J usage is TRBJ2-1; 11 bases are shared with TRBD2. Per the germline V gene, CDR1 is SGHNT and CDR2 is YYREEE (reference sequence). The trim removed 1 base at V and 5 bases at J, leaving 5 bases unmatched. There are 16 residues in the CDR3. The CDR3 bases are TGTGCCAGCAGCTTGCCTGGACTAGCGGGCCACAATGAGCAGTTCTTC. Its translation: CASSLPGLAGHNEQFF.

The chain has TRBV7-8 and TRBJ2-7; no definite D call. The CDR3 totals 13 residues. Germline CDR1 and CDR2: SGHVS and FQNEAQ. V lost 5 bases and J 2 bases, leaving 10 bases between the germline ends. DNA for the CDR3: TGTGCCAGCAGCCGGACGGAACCCTACGAGCAGTACTTC. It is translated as CASSRTEPYEQYF.

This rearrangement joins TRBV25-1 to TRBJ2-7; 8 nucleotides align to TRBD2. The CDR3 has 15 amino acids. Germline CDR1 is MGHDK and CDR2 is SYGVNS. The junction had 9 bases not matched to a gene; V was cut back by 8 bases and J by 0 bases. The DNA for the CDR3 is TGTGCCAGCGGACGGGGGGGGTCCGGCTCCTACGAGCAGTACTTC. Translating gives CASGRGGSGSYEQYF.

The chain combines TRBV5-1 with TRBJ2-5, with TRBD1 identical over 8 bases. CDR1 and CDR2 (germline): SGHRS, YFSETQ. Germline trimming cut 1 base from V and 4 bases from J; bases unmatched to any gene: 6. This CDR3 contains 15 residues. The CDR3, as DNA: TGCGCCAGCAGCTTGAACAGGGGGGATCCAGAGACCCAGTACTTC. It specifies CASSLNRGDPETQYF.

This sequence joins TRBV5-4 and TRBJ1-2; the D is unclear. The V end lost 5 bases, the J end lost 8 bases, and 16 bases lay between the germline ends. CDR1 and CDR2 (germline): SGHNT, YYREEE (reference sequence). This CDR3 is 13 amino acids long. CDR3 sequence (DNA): TGTGCCAGCAGGTCGGTTAGGACTGTCGGCTACACCTTC. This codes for CASRSVRTVGYTF.

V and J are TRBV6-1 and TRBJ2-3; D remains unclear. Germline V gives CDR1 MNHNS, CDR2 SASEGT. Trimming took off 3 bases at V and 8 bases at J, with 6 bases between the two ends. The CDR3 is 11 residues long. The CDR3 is CASSDRRTQYF. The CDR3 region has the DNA TGTGCCAGCAGTGATCGGCGTACGCAGTATTTT.

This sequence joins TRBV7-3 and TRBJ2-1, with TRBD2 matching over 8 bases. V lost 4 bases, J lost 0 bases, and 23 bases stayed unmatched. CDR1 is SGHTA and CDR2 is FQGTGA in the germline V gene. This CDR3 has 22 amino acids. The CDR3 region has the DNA TGTGCCAGCAGCTCCCCGCAAGGCGGGAGGCCGAATAATCCAAGCTCCTACAATGAGCAGTTCTTC. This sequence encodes CASSSPQGGRPNNPSSYNEQFF.

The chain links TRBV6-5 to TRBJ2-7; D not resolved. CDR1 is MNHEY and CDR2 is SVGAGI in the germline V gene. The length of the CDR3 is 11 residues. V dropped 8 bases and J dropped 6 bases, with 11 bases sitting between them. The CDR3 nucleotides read TGTGCCAGCTCGGATCTGGGCGAGCAGTACTTC. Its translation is CASSDLGEQYF.

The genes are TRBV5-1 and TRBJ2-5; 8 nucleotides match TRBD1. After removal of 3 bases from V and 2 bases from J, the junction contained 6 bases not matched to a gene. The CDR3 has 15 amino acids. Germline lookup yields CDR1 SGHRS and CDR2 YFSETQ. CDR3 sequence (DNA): TGCGCCAGCAGCTGGGCACGGACAGGGCAAGAGACCCAGTACTTC. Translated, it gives CASSWARTGQETQYF.

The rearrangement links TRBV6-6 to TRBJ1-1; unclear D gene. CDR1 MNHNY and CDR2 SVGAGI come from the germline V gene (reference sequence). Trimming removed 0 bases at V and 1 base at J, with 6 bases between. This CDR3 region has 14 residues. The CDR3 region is CASSYSGGNTEAFF. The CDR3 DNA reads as TGTGCCAGCAGTTACTCCGGTGGGAACACTGAAGCTTTCTTT.

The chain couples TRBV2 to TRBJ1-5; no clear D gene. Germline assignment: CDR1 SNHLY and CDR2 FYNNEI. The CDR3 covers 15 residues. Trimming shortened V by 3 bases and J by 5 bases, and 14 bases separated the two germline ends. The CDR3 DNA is TGTGCCAGCAGTGACCCACTTATGCAGCATCAGCCCCAGCATTTT. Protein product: CASSDPLMQHQPQHF.

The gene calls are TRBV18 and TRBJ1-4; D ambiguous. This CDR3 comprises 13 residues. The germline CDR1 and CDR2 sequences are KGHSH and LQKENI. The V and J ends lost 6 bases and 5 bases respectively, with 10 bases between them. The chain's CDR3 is CASSTAPNEKLFF. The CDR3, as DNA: TGTGCCAGCTCCACAGCCCCAAATGAAAAACTGTTTTTT.

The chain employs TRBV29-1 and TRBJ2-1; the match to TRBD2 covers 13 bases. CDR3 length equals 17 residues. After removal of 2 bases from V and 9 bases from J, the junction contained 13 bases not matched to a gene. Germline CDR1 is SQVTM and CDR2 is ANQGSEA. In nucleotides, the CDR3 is TGCAGCGTTGAACCCATGGGGACTAGCGGGGTCTCCAGTGAGCAGTTCTTC. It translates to CSVEPMGTSGVSSEQFF.